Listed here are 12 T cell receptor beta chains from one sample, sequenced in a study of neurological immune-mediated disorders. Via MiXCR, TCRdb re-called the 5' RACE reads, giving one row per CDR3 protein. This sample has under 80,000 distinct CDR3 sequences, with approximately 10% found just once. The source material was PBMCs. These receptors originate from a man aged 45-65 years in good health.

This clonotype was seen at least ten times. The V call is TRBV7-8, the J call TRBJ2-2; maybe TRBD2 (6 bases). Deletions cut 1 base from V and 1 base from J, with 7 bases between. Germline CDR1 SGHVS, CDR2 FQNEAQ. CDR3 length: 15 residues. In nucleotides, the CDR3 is TGTGCCAGCAGCTTAGGGCGGGGGAACACCGGGGAGCTGTTTTTT. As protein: CASSLGRGNTGELFF.

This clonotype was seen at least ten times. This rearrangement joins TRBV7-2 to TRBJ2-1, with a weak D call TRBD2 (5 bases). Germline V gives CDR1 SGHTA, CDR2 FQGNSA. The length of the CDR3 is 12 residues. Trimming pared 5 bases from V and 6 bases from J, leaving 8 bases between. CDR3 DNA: TGTGCCAGCAGCCGGACTCTCAATGAGCAGTTCTTC. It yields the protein CASSRTLNEQFF.

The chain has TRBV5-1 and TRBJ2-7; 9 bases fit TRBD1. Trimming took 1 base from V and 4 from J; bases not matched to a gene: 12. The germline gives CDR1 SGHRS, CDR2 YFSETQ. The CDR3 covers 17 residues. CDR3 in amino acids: CASSLTSSDRGWYEQYF. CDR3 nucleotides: TGCGCCAGCAGCTTGACTTCCTCGGACAGGGGTTGGTACGAGCAGTACTTC.

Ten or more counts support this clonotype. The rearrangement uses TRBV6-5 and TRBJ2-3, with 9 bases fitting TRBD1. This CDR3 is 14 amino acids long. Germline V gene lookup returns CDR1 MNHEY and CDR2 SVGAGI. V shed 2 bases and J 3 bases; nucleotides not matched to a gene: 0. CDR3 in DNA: TGTGCCAGCAGTTACGGACAGGGGACAGATACGCAGTATTTT. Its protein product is CASSYGQGTDTQYF.

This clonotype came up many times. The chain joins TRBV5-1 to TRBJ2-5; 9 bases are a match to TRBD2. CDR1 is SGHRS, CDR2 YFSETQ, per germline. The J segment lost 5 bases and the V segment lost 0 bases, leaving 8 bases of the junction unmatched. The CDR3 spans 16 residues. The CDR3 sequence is CASSLDPAGGSETQYF. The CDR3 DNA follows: TGCGCCAGCAGCTTGGATCCAGCGGGGGGATCCGAGACCCAGTACTTC.

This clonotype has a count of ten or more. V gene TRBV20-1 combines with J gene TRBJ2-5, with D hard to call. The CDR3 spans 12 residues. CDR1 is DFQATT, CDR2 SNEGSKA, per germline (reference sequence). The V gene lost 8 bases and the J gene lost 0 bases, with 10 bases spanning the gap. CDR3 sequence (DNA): TGCAGTTCCTCGGGCAACCAAGAGACCCAGTACTTC. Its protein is CSSSGNQETQYF.

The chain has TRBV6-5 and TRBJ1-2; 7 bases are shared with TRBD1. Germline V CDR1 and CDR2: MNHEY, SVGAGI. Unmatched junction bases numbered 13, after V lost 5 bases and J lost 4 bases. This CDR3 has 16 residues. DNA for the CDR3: TGTGCCAGCAGTGCCGCGACAGGGCAAGAAGGCTATGGCTACACCTTC. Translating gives CASSAATGQEGYGYTF.

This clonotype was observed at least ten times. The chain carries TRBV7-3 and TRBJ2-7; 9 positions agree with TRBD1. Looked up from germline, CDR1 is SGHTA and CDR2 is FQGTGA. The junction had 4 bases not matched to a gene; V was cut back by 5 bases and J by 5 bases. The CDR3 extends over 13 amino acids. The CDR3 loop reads CASSRDREDEQYF. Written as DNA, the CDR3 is TGTGCCAGCAGCCGGGACAGGGAGGACGAGCAGTACTTC.

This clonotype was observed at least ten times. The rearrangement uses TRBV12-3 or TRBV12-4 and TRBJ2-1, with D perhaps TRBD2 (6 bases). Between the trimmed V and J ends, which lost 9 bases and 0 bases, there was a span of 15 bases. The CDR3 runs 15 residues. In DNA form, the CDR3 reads TGTGCCAGTTTGGGCGGGGTAAGCTCCTACAATGAGCAGTTCTTC. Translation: CASLGGVSSYNEQFF.

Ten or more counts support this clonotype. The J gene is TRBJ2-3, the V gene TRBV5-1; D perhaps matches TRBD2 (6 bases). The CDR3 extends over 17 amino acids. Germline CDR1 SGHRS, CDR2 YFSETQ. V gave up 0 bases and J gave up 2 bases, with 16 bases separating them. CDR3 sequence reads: CASSLGIADGYTDTQYF. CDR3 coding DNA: TGCGCCAGCAGCTTGGGGATAGCGGACGGATACACAGATACGCAGTATTTT. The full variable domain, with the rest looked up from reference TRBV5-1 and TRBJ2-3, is KAGVTQTPRYLIKTRGQQVTLSCSPISGHRSVSWYQQTPGQGLQFLFEYFSETQRNKGNFPGRFSGRQFSNSRSEMNVSTLELGDSALYLCASSLGIADGYTDTQYFGPGTRLTVL.

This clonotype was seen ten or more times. The CDR3 sequence: CASSMRDYNEQFF. In nucleotides, the CDR3 is TGTGCCAGTAGTATGAGGGACTACAATGAGCAGTTCTTC. This chain connects TRBV19 to TRBJ2-1; a weak D match, TRBD2 (5 bases). Per the germline V gene, CDR1 is LNHDA and CDR2 is SQIVND (reference sequence). V was cut by 3 bases and J by 3 bases, with 6 bases left in between. This CDR3 has 13 amino acids.

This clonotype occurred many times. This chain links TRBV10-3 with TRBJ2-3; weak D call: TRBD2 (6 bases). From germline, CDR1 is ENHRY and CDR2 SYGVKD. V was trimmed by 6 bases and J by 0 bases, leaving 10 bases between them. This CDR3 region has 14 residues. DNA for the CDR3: TGTGCCATCAGCCGAGCGGGCAGCACAGATACGCAGTATTTT. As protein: CAISRAGSTDTQYF.